Listed here are 15 T cell receptor beta chains from one sample, sequenced in a study of cytomegalovirus exposure and HLA in healthy donors. Method: immunoSEQ multiplex PCR; TCRdb's copy keeps in-frame clones and lacks some. Found here are more than 85,000 clones, about nine tenths of them singletons; the top ten hold 2% to 2.5%. Input material: PBMCs. The receptors originated from a woman under 30 in good health and CMV-seronegative.

The genes are TRBV9 and TRBJ2-2, with 12 bases that match TRBD2. With V trimmed by 3 bases and J by 4 bases, 4 bases remained unmatched. Germline-derived CDR1 and CDR2 are SGDLS and YYNGEE. This CDR3 has 16 residues. The CDR3 protein is CASSDRTSGVTGELFF. Written as DNA, the CDR3 is TGTGCCAGCAGCGACCGGACTAGCGGGGTCACCGGGGAGCTGTTTTTT.

The sample holds one count of this clone. The chain combines TRBV18 with TRBJ2-7, with 10 bases identical to TRBD1. Germline V gene data show CDR1 as KGHSH and CDR2 as LQKENI. The CDR3 contains 15 residues. Germline trimming cut 3 bases from V and 3 bases from J; bases unmatched to any gene: 5. This chain's CDR3 is CASSPSGQGFYEQYF. Here the CDR3 DNA reads TGTGCCAGCTCACCGTCGGGACAGGGGTTCTACGAGCAGTACTTC.

This clone is a singleton in its sample. Additional DNA sequences in this sample encode the identical CDR3. V usage is TRBV5-1 and J usage is TRBJ1-1, with 7 nucleotides matching TRBD1. The CDR3 spans 12 residues. Germline V gene lookup returns CDR1 SGHRS and CDR2 YFSETQ. V lost 0 bases to trimming and J lost 7 bases; unmatched junction nucleotides: 0. The CDR3 here is CASSLGDSEAFF. The CDR3 DNA is TGCGCCAGCAGCTTGGGGGACAGTGAAGCTTTCTTT.

V gene TRBV5-1 combines with J gene TRBJ2-1; 9 nucleotides line up with TRBD2. Germline CDR1 reads SGHRS; CDR2 reads YFSETQ. The V gene end was trimmed by 0 bases and the J gene end by 8 bases; junction bases not matched to a gene: 3. CDR3 length: 14 amino acids. The chain's CDR3 is CASSLAVAGDEQFF. The CDR3 bases are TGCGCCAGCAGCTTGGCAGTAGCGGGGGATGAGCAGTTCTTC.

The rearrangement links TRBV7-2 to TRBJ1-5; 10 bases match TRBD1. Trimming took 4 bases from V and 7 from J; bases not matched to a gene: 7. Looked up from germline, CDR1 is SGHTA and CDR2 is FQGNSA. The CDR3 length is 15 residues. The CDR3, as DNA: TGTGCCAGCAGCTCGAGACAGGGGGCGGGACAGCCCCAGCATTTT. Amino acids: CASSSRQGAGQPQHF.

This chain links TRBV27 with TRBJ2-1, with 14 bases lining up with TRBD2. Germline loops: CDR1 MNHEY, CDR2 SMNVEV (reference sequence). This CDR3 has 16 amino acids. V was pared by 2 bases and J by 7 bases, with 4 bases of the junction left unmatched. In nucleotides, the CDR3 is TGTGCCAGCAGTTTAGGGACTAGCGGGAGCCGGAATGAGCAGTTCTTC. Its protein is CASSLGTSGSRNEQFF.

V is TRBV7-8 and J is TRBJ2-6, with 13 bases lining up with TRBD2. Trimming took 5 bases from V and 4 from J; bases not matched to a gene: 5. The germline gives CDR1 SGHVS, CDR2 FQNEAQ. The CDR3 is made up of 17 amino acids. Here the CDR3 reads CASSPTSGRAGANVLTF. CDR3 coding DNA: TGTGCCAGCAGCCCTACTAGCGGGAGGGCAGGGGCCAACGTCCTGACTTTC.

V and J are TRBV6-6 and TRBJ2-7; 9 positions agree with TRBD1. Germline values: CDR1 MNHNY, CDR2 SVGAGI (reference sequence). The CDR3 loop spans 15 amino acids. Losses at the gene ends were 6 bases for V and 3 bases for J; bases not matched to a gene: 9. This chain's CDR3 is CASRDTGQGIYEQYF. CDR3 nucleotide sequence: TGTGCCAGCAGAGATACCGGACAGGGGATCTACGAGCAGTACTTC.

The CDR3 bases are TGTGCCAGCAGCTCCATTACCGGGGAAGGCTACACCTTC. Amino acid sequence: CASSSITGEGYTF. The chain is built from TRBV5-4 and TRBJ1-2; D ambiguous. CDR1 and CDR2 from the germline V gene are SGHNT and YYREEE (reference sequence). The germline V and J ends were trimmed by 3 bases and 8 bases, with 14 bases remaining between them. This CDR3 has 13 amino acids. Drawing the rest from reference TRBV5-4 and TRBJ1-2, the complete variable domain is ETGVTQSPTHLIKTRGQQVTLRCSSQSGHNTVSWYQQALGQGPQFIFQYYREEENGRGNFPPRFSGLQFPNYSSELNVNALELDDSALYLCASSSITGEGYTFGSGTRLTVV.

V gene TRBV7-2 combines with J gene TRBJ1-6; the match to TRBD1 covers 7 bases. CDR1 is SGHTA and CDR2 is FQGNSA in the germline V gene. V gave up 5 bases and J gave up 8 bases; unmatched junction bases: 9. This CDR3 has 15 residues. DNA for the CDR3: TGTGCCAGCAGCCGAAACGGACAGGACCATTCACCCCTCCACTTT. Its protein product is CASSRNGQDHSPLHF.

This clone was observed a few times. Here the CDR3 DNA reads TGCAGCGTTGAAGTACGGACAGGGGGTTCCTACGAGCAGTACTTC. Protein: CSVEVRTGGSYEQYF. This rearrangement joins TRBV29-1 to TRBJ2-7; TRBD1 matches 10 bases. V was pared by 1 base and J by 1 base, with 4 bases of the junction left unmatched. The CDR3 totals 15 residues. CDR1 SQVTM and CDR2 ANQGSEA come from the germline V gene.

The chain uses TRBV7-2 and TRBJ1-5, with no clear D. With 5 bases removed from V and 0 bases from J, the gap between germline ends came to 11 bases. This CDR3 is 15 amino acids long. Germline-derived CDR1 and CDR2 are SGHTA and FQGNSA. The CDR3 nucleotides read TGTGCCAGCAGCCAAAGAGGGTATAGCAATCAGCCCCAGCATTTT. Translation gives CASSQRGYSNQPQHF.

The genes are TRBV14 and TRBJ1-2, with 7 bases lining up with TRBD1. V dropped 4 bases and J dropped 6; count of bases not matched to a gene: 11. The CDR3 is 15 amino acids. In germline, CDR1 is SGHDN, CDR2 FVKESK. The CDR3 DNA is TGTGCCAGCAGCCGTAACAACAGGGGCCGAAATGGCTACACCTTC. Residues: CASSRNNRGRNGYTF.

This clone turned up a few times. This sequence joins TRBV6-4 and TRBJ2-1; D is possibly TRBD2 (7 bases). Looked up from germline, CDR1 is MRHNA and CDR2 is SNTAGT. The CDR3 extends over 14 amino acids. V gave up 4 bases and J gave up 8 bases, with 15 bases separating them. The DNA of the CDR3 is TGTGCCAGCAGTGGATTAGGCGGGGGCGATGAGCAGTTCTTC. Translated, it gives CASSGLGGGDEQFF.

This chain uses TRBV9 with TRBJ1-4; D perhaps matches TRBD1 (6 bases). The CDR3 extends over 16 amino acids. From germline, CDR1 is SGDLS and CDR2 YYNGEE. V lost 0 bases and J 8 bases, leaving 17 bases between the germline ends. The CDR3 spells CASSVEPGRGMEKLFF. The CDR3 DNA reads TGTGCCAGCAGCGTAGAGCCCGGCAGGGGAATGGAAAAACTGTTTTTT.